One sample yielded the 9 T cell receptor beta chains listed below, sequenced in a study of T cell repertoires in cytomegalovirus infection. For these TCRs, the target antigens are not known. TCRdb re-analysed the reads in MiXCR, keeping a single row per CDR3 protein. The profile shows some 920,000 distinct CDR3 sequences, 25% to 40% of them singletons. Sample: cultured CD8+ T cells from PBMCs, taken from culture after CMV antigen stimulation. These receptors were obtained from a human donor in good health (CMV status not recorded). Some clones in this sample may be carry-over from other donors' samples.

This clonotype was detected a few times. The chain uses TRBV12-3 or TRBV12-4 and TRBJ1-1; the match to TRBD1 covers 8 bases. This CDR3 region has 14 residues. The ends lost 6 bases at V and 1 base at J; junction bases unmatched: 4. DNA of the CDR3: TGTGCCAGCAGATTCGGACAGGGGAACACTGAAGCTTTCTTT. Amino acid sequence: CASRFGQGNTEAFF.

This chain connects TRBV7-2 to TRBJ2-7; no firm D call. Trimming cost V 1 base and J 1 base, with 8 bases left between them. CDR1 and CDR2 from the germline V gene are SGHTA and FQGNSA. The CDR3 loop spans 14 amino acids. The CDR3 reads CTSSLEATSYEQYV. CDR3 bases: TGTACCAGCAGCTTAGAGGCCACTTCCTACGAGCAGTACGTC.

The CDR3 spells CASSLEGQSSYEQYV. The DNA for the CDR3 is TGTGCCAGCAGCTTGGAGGGACAGAGCTCCTACGAGCAGTACGTC. The genes are TRBV5-4 and TRBJ2-7, with 7 bases aligning to TRBD1. Trimming cost V 0 bases and J 0 bases; bases outside gene matches: 3. The CDR3 runs to 15 residues. Germline V gene data show CDR1 as SGHNT and CDR2 as YYREEE (reference sequence).

This clonotype appeared a few times. The rearrangement joins TRBV12-3 or TRBV12-4 to TRBJ2-4; D unresolved. This CDR3 is 14 amino acids long. Trimming removed 3 bases at V and 0 bases at J, with 6 bases between. CDR3 sequence (DNA): TGTGCCAGCAGTTTTTGGGAAGCCAAAAACATTCAGTACTTC. Amino acid sequence: CASSFWEAKNIQYF.

This rearrangement joins TRBV7-8 to TRBJ2-5; 13 bases map to TRBD2. Losses at the gene ends were 1 base for V and 5 bases for J; bases not matched to a gene: 7. This CDR3 is built from 17 residues. CDR1 is SGHVS, CDR2 FQNEAQ, per germline. CDR3 nucleotide sequence: TGTGCCAGCAGCTTAGGGGAACTAGCGGGGGGGCGGGAGACCCAGTACTTC. Encoded protein: CASSLGELAGGRETQYF.

CDR3 sequence: CASSSRNYGYTF. Here the CDR3 DNA reads TGTGCCAGCAGCTCAAGGAACTATGGCTACACCTTC. This chain uses TRBV11-3 with TRBJ1-2, with D uncertain. This CDR3 region has 12 residues. From germline, CDR1 is SGHNT and CDR2 YENEEA. V lost 4 bases to trimming and J lost 2 bases, with 5 bases between them.

Comment on this clonotype: A much larger clone sits a single nucleotide away, making a read error possible. It is likely a read error, because the conserved phenylalanine at the end of the CDR3 is missing. This chain connects TRBV7-8 to TRBJ2-3, with 7 bases identical to TRBD2. With V trimmed by 2 bases and J by 5 bases, 13 bases remained unmatched. Germline V gene lookup returns CDR1 SGHVS and CDR2 FQNEAQ. CDR3 length equals 17 residues. Written as DNA, the CDR3 is TGTGCCAGCAGCTTAAGGAGGGAGGGTCTCCCCGGAGATACGCAGTATCTT. Translated, it gives CASSLRREGLPGDTQYL.

This clonotype turned up a few times. The V gene is TRBV11-2, the J gene TRBJ2-7, with TRBD1 as a possible D gene (6 bases). In germline, CDR1 is SGHAT, CDR2 FQNNGV. The V end was cut by 2 bases, the J end by 3 bases, with 14 bases between. CDR3 length: 15 residues. The CDR3 DNA reads TGTGCCAGCAGCTTACAGGGGCCTTCCTTCTACGAGCAGTACGTC. Amino acids: CASSLQGPSFYEQYV.

This rearrangement joins TRBV25-1 to TRBJ2-3, with no clear D. Germline CDR1 reads MGHDK; CDR2 reads SYGVNS. The CDR3 runs 14 residues. Trimming took 8 bases from V and 3 from J, leaving 15 bases between them. CDR3 region: CASSRTRMTDTQYF. DNA for the CDR3: TGTGCCAGCTCCCGGACGCGTATGACAGATACGCAGTATTTT. The complete variable domain, with remaining parts taken from reference TRBV25-1 and TRBJ2-3, reads EADIYQTPRYLVIGTGKKITLECSQTMGHDKMYWYQQDPGMELHLIHYSYGVNSTEKGDLSSESTVSRIRTEHFPLTLESARPSHTSQYLCASSRTRMTDTQYFGPGTRLTVL.